Detailed here is one TCR beta chain. Only one count was recorded for this clonotype. This receptor's antigen is unknown. No base qualities exist here, and no much larger clone lies one base off it. Just one read gives weak support. The method behind the library was PCR. TCR sequencing of DNA from cultured CD4+ T cells used the Oncomine TCR Beta short-read assay at the Johns Hopkins FTIC core. Genomic DNA was extracted from the cultured CD4+ T cells with the QIAamp micro DNA kit. Oncomine TCR Beta libraries from cultured CD4+ T cells were pooled with unique dual indexes and sequenced on an Illumina iSeq 100. From the authors' description of their analysis: Non-productive sequences were removed, and CDR3s not starting with C, not ending with F or W, or shorter than 7 amino acids were discarded. The MANAFEST web application identified antigen-specific clonotypes by comparing peptide-stimulated wells against reference wells and other culture wells. For a clone to be called positive, the clone needed an FDR below 0.05, an odds ratio above 5, and a productive frequency above 0.1% in at least two of three replicate wells. A clonotype counted as cross-reactive if it showed significant expansion both in the SARS-CoV-2 spike wells and in at least one common cold coronavirus spike condition. Similarity between CDR3 sequences was evaluated in R version 3.6.1 using Levenshtein distances (stringdist) and unrooted phylogenetic trees (ape). TCRdb ran its own pipeline on the public reads, namely fastp trimming at Q25 and MiXCR clone calling, and kept in-frame beta chains. Each CDR3 protein appears once, grouped with its most common genes and DNA. TCRdb, not the authors, supplied the V and J calls. Recorded for this sample are fewer than 9,000 distinct CDR3 sequences; about 56% of them occurred a single time. 22% of the sample belongs to the ten largest clones.

This record belongs to a study of vaccination and CD4 T cells after COVID-19 (dated by TCRdb to the early 2020s). At the level of the whole study: SARS-CoV-2 positivity had been established in the convalescent patients by nasal swab PCR, and mild disease was recorded in roughly ten of these patients and severe disease in one. Post-COVID blood samples were collected from convalescent patients a median of roughly 100 days after diagnosis, with a range of about 35 to 180 days. The cultures were stimulated with overlapping spike peptide pools from SARS-CoV-2 and from the common cold coronaviruses HCoV-NL63, HCoV-OC43 and HCoV-229E. In 10 COVID-19 convalescent patients and a handful of infection-naive healthy vaccine recipients, researchers compared the spike-specific CD4+ TCR repertoire from before mRNA vaccination with the repertoire from after. Post-vaccine blood samples were collected a median of around 10 weeks after the second vaccine dose, ranging from roughly 12 to 241 days. Participants got two doses of the Pfizer-BioNTech BNT162b2 vaccine (n=8) or two doses of the Moderna mRNA-1273 vaccine (n=2). In control cultures, a CEFX viral epitope pool was used as positive control, an HIV-1 Nef peptide pool was used as negative control, or no peptide was added. Six males and four females were included in the convalescent cohort, with two Hispanic individuals, seven Caucasians, two Asians and one multiracial person represented.

The treatment or condition label on this specimen signifies: roughly 10-day PBMC culture with coronavirus spike peptide pools or control peptides (ViraFEST assay). The ViraFEST assay, used in the study, expanded antigen-specific T cells with peptide pools and then identified the expanded clonotypes through TCR sequencing. The positive SARS-CoV-2 PCR tests of the convalescent patients were dated from March to December 2020, before the Alpha, Beta and Delta variants emerged in the United States. Each well held 2.2 million or so PBMCs cultured in IMDM containing approximately 5% human AB serum and 9 to 10 IU/ml IL-2, with approximately 9.2 ug/ml peptide pools added. Half of the culture medium was replaced with fresh IL-2-containing medium on days 3 and 7. After around 10 days of culture, CD4+ T cells were isolated by negative selection with the EasySep CD4+ T cell isolation kit. Ficoll-Paque Plus gradient centrifugation was used to isolate PBMCs from whole blood, and the isolated PBMCs were then either used fresh or cryopreserved at -140C. Culture conditions were generally each tested in triplicate wells.

V drops 7 bases and J drops 9 bases, leaving 19 bases in between. Via the germline V gene, CDR1 is SNHLY and CDR2 FYNNEI. The CDR3 covers 14 residues, taking in both the cysteine and the phenylalanine. The sequence is cut down to CDR3 DNA, 42 bases in frame from base 1. Paper-wide results and their limitations: The number of convalescent patients in the study was relatively small, and the study did not examine early timepoints following natural infection. In convalescent patients, nearly all vaccine-specific clones (304 of 307) were found to be mono-reactive for SARS-CoV-2 spike rather than cross-reactive with common cold coronaviruses. An increase in the median number of SARS-CoV-2-reactive clonotypes from approximately 21 after infection to a few dozen after vaccination was observed, but the change was not found to be significant. In convalescent patients, a median approximately 86% of post-vaccine SARS-CoV-2-reactive clones were detected only after vaccination, suggesting vaccine-specific priming.

The chain is made from TRBV2 and TRBJ1-5, with the D gene not clear enough to name. Material for sequencing was CD4+ T cells from blood, cultured in vitro. This clonotype was obtained from a human donor who had recovered from COVID-19. The CDR3 corresponds to CASINRSENSPQHF. The base sequence is TGTGCCAGCATCAATAGGTCCGAGAACTCGCCCCAGCATTTT.